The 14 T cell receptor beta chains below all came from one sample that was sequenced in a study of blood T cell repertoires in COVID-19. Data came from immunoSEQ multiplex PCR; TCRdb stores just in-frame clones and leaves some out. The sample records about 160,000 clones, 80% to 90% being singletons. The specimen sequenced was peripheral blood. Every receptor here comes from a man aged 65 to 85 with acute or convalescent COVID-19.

CDR3 DNA sequence: TGTGCCAGCAGCCGTGACGCCCGGGCGCGGGGTCAGCCCCAGCATTTT. It is translated as CASSRDARARGQPQHF. The chain recombines TRBV4-2 with TRBJ1-5; D is undetermined. V lost 4 bases to trimming and J lost 6 bases, with 19 bases between them. Germline assignment: CDR1 LGHNA and CDR2 YNFKEQ. The CDR3 consists of 16 residues.

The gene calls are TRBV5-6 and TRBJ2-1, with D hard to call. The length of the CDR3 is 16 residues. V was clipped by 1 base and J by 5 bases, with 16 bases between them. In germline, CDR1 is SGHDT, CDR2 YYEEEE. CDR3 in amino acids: CASSLIDARSHNEQFF. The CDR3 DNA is TGTGCCAGCAGCTTGATTGACGCCCGGAGCCACAATGAGCAGTTCTTC.

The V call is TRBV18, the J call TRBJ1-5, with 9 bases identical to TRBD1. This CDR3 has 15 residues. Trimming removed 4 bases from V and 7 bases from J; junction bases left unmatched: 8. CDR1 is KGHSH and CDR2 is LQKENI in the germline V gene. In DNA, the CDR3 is TGTGCCAGCTCACACCGGGACAGGGAAGGACAGCCCCAGCATTTT. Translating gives CASSHRDREGQPQHF.

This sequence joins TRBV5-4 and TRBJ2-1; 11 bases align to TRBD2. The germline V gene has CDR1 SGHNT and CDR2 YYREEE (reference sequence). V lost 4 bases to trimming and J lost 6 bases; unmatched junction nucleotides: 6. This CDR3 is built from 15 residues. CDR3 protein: CASSLGTSGSNEQFF. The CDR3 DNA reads TGTGCCAGCAGCCTCGGGACTAGCGGATCCAATGAGCAGTTCTTC.

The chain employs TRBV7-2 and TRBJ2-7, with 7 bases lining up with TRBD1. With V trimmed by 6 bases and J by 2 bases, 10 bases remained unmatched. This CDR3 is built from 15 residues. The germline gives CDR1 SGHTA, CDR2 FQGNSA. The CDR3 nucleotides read TGTGCCAGCAGTTCTCCCGACAGGGCCGCCTACGAGCAGTACTTC. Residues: CASSSPDRAAYEQYF.

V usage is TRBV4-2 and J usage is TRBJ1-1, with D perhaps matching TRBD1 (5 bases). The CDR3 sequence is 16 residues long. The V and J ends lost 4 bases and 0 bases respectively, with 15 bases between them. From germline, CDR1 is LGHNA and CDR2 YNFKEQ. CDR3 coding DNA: TGTGCCAGCAGCCCCGACAGCTCCCTTATGAACACTGAAGCTTTCTTT. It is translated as CASSPDSSLMNTEAFF.

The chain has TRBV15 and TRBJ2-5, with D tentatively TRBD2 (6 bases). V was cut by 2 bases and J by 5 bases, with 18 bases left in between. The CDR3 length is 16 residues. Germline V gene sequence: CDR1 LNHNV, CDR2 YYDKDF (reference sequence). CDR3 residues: CATSRSPPLGGETQYF. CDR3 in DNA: TGTGCCACCAGCAGATCCCCACCTCTAGGAGGGGAGACCCAGTACTTC.

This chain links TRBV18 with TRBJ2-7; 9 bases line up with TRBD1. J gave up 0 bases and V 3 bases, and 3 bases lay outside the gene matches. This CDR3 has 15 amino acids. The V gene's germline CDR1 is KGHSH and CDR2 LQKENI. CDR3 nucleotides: TGTGCCAGCTCACCGGGACAGGGAAACTCCTACGAGCAGTACTTC. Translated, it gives CASSPGQGNSYEQYF.

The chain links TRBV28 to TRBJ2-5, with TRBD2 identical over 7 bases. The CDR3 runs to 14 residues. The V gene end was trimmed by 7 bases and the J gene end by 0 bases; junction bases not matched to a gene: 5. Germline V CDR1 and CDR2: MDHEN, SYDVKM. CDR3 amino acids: CASTLRGDQETQYF. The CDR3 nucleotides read TGTGCCAGCACCCTCCGGGGGGACCAAGAGACCCAGTACTTC. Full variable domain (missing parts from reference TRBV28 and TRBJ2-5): DVKVTQSSRYLVKRTGEKVFLECVQDMDHENMFWYRQDPGLGLRLIYFSYDVKMKEKGDIPEGYSVSREKKERFSLILESASTNQTSMYLCASTLRGDQETQYFGPGTRLLVL.

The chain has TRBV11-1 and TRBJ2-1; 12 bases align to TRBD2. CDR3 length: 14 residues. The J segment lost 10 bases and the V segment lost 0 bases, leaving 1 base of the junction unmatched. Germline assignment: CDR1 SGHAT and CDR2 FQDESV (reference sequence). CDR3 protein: CASSLALAGGEQFF. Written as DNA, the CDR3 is TGTGCCAGCAGCTTAGCTCTAGCGGGAGGGGAGCAGTTCTTC.

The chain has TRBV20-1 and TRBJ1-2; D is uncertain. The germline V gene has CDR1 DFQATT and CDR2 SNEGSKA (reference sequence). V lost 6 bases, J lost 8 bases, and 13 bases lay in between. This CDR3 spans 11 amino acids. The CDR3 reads CSARPRPGYTF. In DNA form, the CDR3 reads TGCAGTGCCCGTCCCCGTCCGGGCTACACCTTC.

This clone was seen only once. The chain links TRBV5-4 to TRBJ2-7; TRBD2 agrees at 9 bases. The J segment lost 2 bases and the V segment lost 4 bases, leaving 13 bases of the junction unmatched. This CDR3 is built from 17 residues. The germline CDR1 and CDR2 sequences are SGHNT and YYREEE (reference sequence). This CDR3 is CASSLSTSGNSPYEQYF. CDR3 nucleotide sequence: TGTGCCAGCAGCCTATCGACTAGCGGCAACTCACCCTACGAGCAGTACTTC. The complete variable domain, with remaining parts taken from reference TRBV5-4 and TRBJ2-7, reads ETGVTQSPTHLIKTRGQQVTLRCSSQSGHNTVSWYQQALGQGPQFIFQYYREEENGRGNFPPRFSGLQFPNYSSELNVNALELDDSALYLCASSLSTSGNSPYEQYFGPGTRLTVT.

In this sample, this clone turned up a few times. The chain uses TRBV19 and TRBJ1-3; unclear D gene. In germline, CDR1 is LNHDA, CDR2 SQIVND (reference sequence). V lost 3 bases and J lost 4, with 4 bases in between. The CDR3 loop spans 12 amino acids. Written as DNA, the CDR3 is TGTGCCAGTAGTATGAGGGGAAACACCATATATTTT. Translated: CASSMRGNTIYF.

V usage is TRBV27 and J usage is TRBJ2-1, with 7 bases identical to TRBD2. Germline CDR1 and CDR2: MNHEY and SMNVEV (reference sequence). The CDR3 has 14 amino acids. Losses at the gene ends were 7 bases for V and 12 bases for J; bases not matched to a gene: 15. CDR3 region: CASTPPGLPIRQFF. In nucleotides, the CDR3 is TGTGCCAGCACACCTCCGGGACTACCCATCCGGCAGTTCTTC.